The 15 T cell receptor beta chains given below trace back to one sample, sequenced in a study of cytomegalovirus exposure and HLA in healthy donors. PCR amplification relied on 60 Vbeta primers (plus 13 Jbeta primers). The protocol was immunoSEQ multiplex PCR, while the TCRdb copy is restricted to in-frame clones and leaves out a portion. Counted here are about 83,000 clones, 80% to 90% occurring once; the ten biggest clones make up 1.5% to 2%. Material for sequencing was PBMCs. The receptors were sampled from a woman in her 30s in good health and CMV-seronegative.

The chain recombines TRBV6-6 with TRBJ2-7; tentatively, D is TRBD2 (6 bases). Germline lookup yields CDR1 MNHNY and CDR2 SVGAGI (reference sequence). V lost 4 bases to trimming and J lost 5 bases, with 15 bases between them. The CDR3 contains 14 residues. Here the CDR3 reads CASSSPGLRDEQYF. CDR3 sequence (DNA): TGTGCCAGCAGTTCACCGGGACTGCGCGACGAGCAGTACTTC.

The chain links TRBV14 to TRBJ2-1; 7 positions agree with TRBD1. CDR1 and CDR2 (germline): SGHDN, FVKESK. V shed 4 bases, J shed 7 bases, and the junction held 7 bases outside the gene matches. This CDR3 spans 14 amino acids. The CDR3 nucleotides are TGTGCCAGCAGCCCGACAGGGTCTTTGAATGAGCAGTTCTTC. Translation: CASSPTGSLNEQFF.

This clone has only a few counts. The V gene is TRBV30, the J gene TRBJ1-4; TRBD1 aligns across 8 bases. J was trimmed by 8 bases and V by 3 bases; bases with no gene match: 8. In germline, CDR1 is GTSNPN, CDR2 SVGIG (reference sequence). The CDR3 runs to 14 residues. In DNA form, the CDR3 reads TGTGCCTGGAGAGGTCGGGGGACAGGAGAAAAACTGTTTTTT. As protein: CAWRGRGTGEKLFF.

The chain has TRBV5-8 and TRBJ2-5; no firm D call. The J call may not be correct, given that the DNA end is closer to TRBJ2-7. Germline assignment: CDR1 SGHTS and CDR2 YDEGEE. CDR3 length equals 10 residues. CDR3 in amino acids: CASSHYEQYF. CDR3 in DNA: TGTGCCAGCAGCCACTACGAGCAGTACTTC.

The J gene is TRBJ1-2, the V gene TRBV5-4, with D tentatively TRBD1 (5 bases). Germline CDR1 and CDR2: SGHNT and YYREEE (reference sequence). This CDR3 has 13 amino acids. The V and J ends lost 4 bases and 2 bases respectively, with 9 bases between them. CDR3: CASSHTGNYGYTF. The DNA for the CDR3 is TGTGCCAGCAGCCATACAGGAAACTATGGCTACACCTTC.

The chain couples TRBV30 to TRBJ1-2; D remains ambiguous. The CDR3 is 16 amino acids. The germline V gene has CDR1 GTSNPN and CDR2 SVGIG (reference sequence). Trimming took 4 bases from V and 2 from J, leaving 20 bases between them. The CDR3 DNA follows: TGTGCCTGGACCCTCACGGGAGGTGACCTAAACTATGGCTACACCTTC. Translating gives CAWTLTGGDLNYGYTF.

The gene calls are TRBV30 and TRBJ1-5; 12 nucleotides line up with TRBD1. Trimming cost V 3 bases and J 9 bases; bases outside gene matches: 12. The germline gives CDR1 GTSNPN, CDR2 SVGIG (reference sequence). CDR3 length: 16 amino acids. CDR3 nucleotides: TGTGCCTGGAGCGAACGGGACAGGGGGCGTACAACGCCCCAGCATTTT. It translates to CAWSERDRGRTTPQHF.

This chain connects TRBV19 to TRBJ1-5; 12 nucleotides line up with TRBD1. Germline CDR1 is LNHDA and CDR2 is SQIVND (reference sequence). V gave up 6 bases and J gave up 6 bases; unmatched junction bases: 6. The CDR3 runs to 15 residues. The CDR3 DNA sequence: TGTGCCAGTAGCCCCGGGACAGGGGGCACTCAGCCCCAGCATTTT. It codes for CASSPGTGGTQPQHF.

This chain connects TRBV7-9 to TRBJ2-4, with TRBD2 matching 9 bases. There are 15 residues in the CDR3. Trimming at V came to 5 bases and at J to 7 bases, leaving 9 bases not matched to a gene. Germline V gene lookup returns CDR1 SEHNR and CDR2 FQNEAQ (reference sequence). The CDR3 loop is CASSPRLAEGNIQYF. As DNA, the CDR3 is TGTGCCAGCAGCCCCCGACTAGCGGAGGGGAACATTCAGTACTTC. The whole variable domain, filled in from reference TRBV7-9 and TRBJ2-4, reads DTGVSQNPRHKITKRGQNVTFRCDPISEHNRLYWYRQTLGQGPEFLTYFQNEAQLEKSRLLSDRFSAERPKGSFSTLEIQRTEQGDSAMYLCASSPRLAEGNIQYFGAGTRLSVL.

V gene TRBV5-1 combines with J gene TRBJ2-6; D is perhaps TRBD2 (5 bases). This CDR3 has 18 residues. Germline V gene lookup returns CDR1 SGHRS and CDR2 YFSETQ. The V and J ends lost 1 base and 1 base respectively, with 15 bases between them. The CDR3 bases are TGCGCCAGCAGCTTGCTGGTGGGGAGAACGTCTGGGGCCAACGTCCTGACTTTC. Amino acid sequence: CASSLLVGRTSGANVLTF.

The table lists this clone with a count of one. V gene TRBV6-1 combines with J gene TRBJ1-5; the match to TRBD1 covers 8 bases. The CDR3 has 14 residues. Germline CDR1 MNHNS, CDR2 SASEGT. The V and J ends lost 4 bases and 1 base, in that order; junction bases with no gene match: 0. The CDR3 region is CASSGQGSNQPQHF. In DNA, the CDR3 is TGTGCCAGCAGTGGACAGGGGAGCAATCAGCCCCAGCATTTT.

The rearrangement uses TRBV5-6 and TRBJ2-1; tentatively, D is TRBD1 (5 bases). This CDR3 has 17 residues. The V end was cut by 2 bases, the J end by 10 bases, with 25 bases between. CDR1 is SGHDT, CDR2 YYEEEE, per germline. CDR3 region: CASSLYGFTGRQFEQFF. The CDR3 DNA sequence: TGTGCCAGCAGCTTATATGGTTTTACAGGCCGACAATTCGAGCAGTTCTTC.

The V gene is TRBV28, the J gene TRBJ1-5; a weak D match, TRBD1 (5 bases). Germline CDR1 MDHEN, CDR2 SYDVKM. Trimming took 3 bases from V and 2 from J, leaving 8 bases between them. This CDR3 contains 14 residues. The CDR3 region has the DNA TGTGCCAGCAGTTTTCCGGGGGGCAATCAGCCCCAGCATTTT. It codes for CASSFPGGNQPQHF.

This rearrangement joins TRBV5-1 to TRBJ2-1; TRBD2 matches at 8 bases. The germline V gene encodes CDR1 SGHRS and CDR2 YFSETQ. The CDR3 consists of 16 residues. J was trimmed by 1 base and V by 1 base; bases with no gene match: 4. CDR3 residues: CASSLRSGSSYNEQFF. The CDR3 DNA follows: TGCGCCAGCAGCTTGCGGAGCGGGAGTTCCTACAATGAGCAGTTCTTC.

The chain employs TRBV19 and TRBJ1-4; D call uncertain. This CDR3 has 17 amino acids. Trimming took off 7 bases at V and 3 bases at J, with 21 bases between the two ends. Germline CDR1 reads LNHDA; CDR2 reads SQIVND (reference sequence). The CDR3 DNA sequence: TGTGCCAGTAAAGACGGAAAGTATTATGCGGCTAATGAAAAACTGTTTTTT. Protein sequence: CASKDGKYYAANEKLFF.